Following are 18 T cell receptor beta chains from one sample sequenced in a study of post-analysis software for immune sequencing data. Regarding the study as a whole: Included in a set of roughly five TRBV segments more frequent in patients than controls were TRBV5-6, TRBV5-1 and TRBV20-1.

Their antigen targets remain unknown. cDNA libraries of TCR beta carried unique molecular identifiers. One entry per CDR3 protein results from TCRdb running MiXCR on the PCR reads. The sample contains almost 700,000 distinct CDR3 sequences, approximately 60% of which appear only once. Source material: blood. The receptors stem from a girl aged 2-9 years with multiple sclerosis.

The CDR3 DNA sequence: TGTGCCAGCAAGGAGGGGCCGGGTGAAGCTTTCTTT. Its translation: CASKEGPGEAFF. V and J are TRBV2 and TRBJ1-1; possibly TRBD1 for D (5 bases). V was pared by 7 bases and J by 7 bases, with 13 bases between. The CDR3 loop spans 12 amino acids. Looked up from germline, CDR1 is SNHLY and CDR2 is FYNNEI. Full variable domain (rest looked up from reference TRBV2 and TRBJ1-1): EPEVTQTPSHQVTQMGQEVILRCVPISNHLYFYWYRQILGQKVEFLVSFYNNEISEKSEIFDDQFSVERPDGSNFTLKIRSTKLEDSAMYFCASKEGPGEAFFGQGTRLTVV.

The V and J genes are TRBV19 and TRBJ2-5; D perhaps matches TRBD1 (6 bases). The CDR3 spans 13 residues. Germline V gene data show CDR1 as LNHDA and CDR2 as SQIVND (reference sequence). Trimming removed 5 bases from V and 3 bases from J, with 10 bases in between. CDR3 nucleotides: TGTGCCAGTAGTCGAAACAGGGAAGAGACCCAGTACTTC. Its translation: CASSRNREETQYF.

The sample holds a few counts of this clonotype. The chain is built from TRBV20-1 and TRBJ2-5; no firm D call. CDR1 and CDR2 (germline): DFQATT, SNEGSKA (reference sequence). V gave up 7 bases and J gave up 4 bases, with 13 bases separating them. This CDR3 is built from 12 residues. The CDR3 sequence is CSVNGFSETQYF. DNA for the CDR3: TGCAGTGTTAACGGGTTCTCAGAGACCCAGTACTTC.

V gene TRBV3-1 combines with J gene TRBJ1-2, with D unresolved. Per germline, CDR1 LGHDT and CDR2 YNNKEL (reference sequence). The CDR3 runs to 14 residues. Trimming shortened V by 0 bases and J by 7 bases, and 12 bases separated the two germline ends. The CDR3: CASSQEGRQRGYTF. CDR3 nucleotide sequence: TGTGCCAGCAGCCAAGAAGGAAGGCAACGTGGCTACACCTTC.

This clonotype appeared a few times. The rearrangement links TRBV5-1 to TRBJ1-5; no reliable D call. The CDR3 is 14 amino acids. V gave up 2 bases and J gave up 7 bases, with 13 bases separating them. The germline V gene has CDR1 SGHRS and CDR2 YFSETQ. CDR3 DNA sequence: TGCGCCAGCAGCTTAGGAGGCCCGGGGCAGCCCCAGCATTTT. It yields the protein CASSLGGPGQPQHF.

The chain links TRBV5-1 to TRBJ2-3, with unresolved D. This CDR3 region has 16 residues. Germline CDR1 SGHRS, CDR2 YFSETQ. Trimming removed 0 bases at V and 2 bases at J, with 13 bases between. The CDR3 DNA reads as TGCGCCAGCAGCTTGGCGTCGAGCTCCTTCACAGATACGCAGTATTTT. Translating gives CASSLASSSFTDTQYF.

CDR3 loop: CASSSGTMAYEQYF. The CDR3 coding sequence is TGTGCCAGCAGTTCCGGGACGATGGCCTACGAGCAGTACTTC. V gene TRBV7-9 combines with J gene TRBJ2-4; either TRBD1 or TRBD2 may supply D (5 bases each). Judging by the DNA end, TRBJ2-7 fits better; the J call may be wrong. The germline CDR1 and CDR2 sequences are SEHNR and FQNEAQ (reference sequence). CDR3 length: 14 residues.

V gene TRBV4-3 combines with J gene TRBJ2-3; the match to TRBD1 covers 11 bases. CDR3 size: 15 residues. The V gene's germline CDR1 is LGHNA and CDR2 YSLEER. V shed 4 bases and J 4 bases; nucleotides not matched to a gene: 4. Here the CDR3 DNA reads TGCGCCAGCAGCCCGTGGACAGGGGGCCCAGATACGCAGTATTTT. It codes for CASSPWTGGPDTQYF.

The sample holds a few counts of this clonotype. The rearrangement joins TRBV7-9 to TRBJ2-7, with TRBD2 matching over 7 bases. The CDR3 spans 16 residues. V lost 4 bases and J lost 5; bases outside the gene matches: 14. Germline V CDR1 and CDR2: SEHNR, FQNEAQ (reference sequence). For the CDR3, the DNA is TGTGCCAGCAGCTCACTCAGCGGGACCCTAGGACACGAGCAGTACTTC. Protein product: CASSSLSGTLGHEQYF.

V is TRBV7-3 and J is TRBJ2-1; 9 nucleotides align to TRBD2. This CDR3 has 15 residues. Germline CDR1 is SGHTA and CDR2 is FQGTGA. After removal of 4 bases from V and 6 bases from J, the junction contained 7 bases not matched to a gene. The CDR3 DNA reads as TGTGCCAGCAGCTGGGGGTCGGGACTAGCCAATGAGCAGTTCTTC. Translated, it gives CASSWGSGLANEQFF.

The CDR3 is CASSQDREPLHF. The CDR3 nucleotides are TGTGCCAGCAGTCAGGACAGGGAACCCCTCCACTTT. The rearrangement uses TRBV6-5 and TRBJ1-6; 8 positions match TRBD1. The V gene end was trimmed by 5 bases and the J gene end by 12 bases; junction bases not matched to a gene: 3. CDR1 is MNHEY and CDR2 is SVGAGI in the germline V gene. CDR3 size: 12 residues.

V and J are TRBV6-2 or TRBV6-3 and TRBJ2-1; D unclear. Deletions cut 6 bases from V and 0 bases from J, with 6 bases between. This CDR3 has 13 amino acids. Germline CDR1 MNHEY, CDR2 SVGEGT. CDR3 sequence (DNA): TGTGCCAGCAGGAAGAGCTCCTACAATGAGCAGTTCTTC. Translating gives CASRKSSYNEQFF.

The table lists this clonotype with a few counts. The CDR3: CASSEAVTDRSNYGYTF. The DNA for the CDR3 is TGTGCCAGCAGTGAAGCGGTGACGGACAGATCTAACTATGGCTACACCTTC. The chain uses TRBV6-1 and TRBJ1-2; D is possibly TRBD1 (6 bases). Deletions cut 0 bases from V and 0 bases from J, with 14 bases between. CDR1 MNHNS and CDR2 SASEGT come from the germline V gene. The CDR3 length is 17 residues.

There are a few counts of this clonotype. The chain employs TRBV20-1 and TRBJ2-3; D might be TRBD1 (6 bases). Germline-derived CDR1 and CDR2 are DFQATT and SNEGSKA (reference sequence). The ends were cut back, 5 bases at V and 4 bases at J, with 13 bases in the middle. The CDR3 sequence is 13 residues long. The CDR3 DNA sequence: TGCAGTGCTCCAATCCCAGGGGCAGATACGCAGTATTTT. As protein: CSAPIPGADTQYF.

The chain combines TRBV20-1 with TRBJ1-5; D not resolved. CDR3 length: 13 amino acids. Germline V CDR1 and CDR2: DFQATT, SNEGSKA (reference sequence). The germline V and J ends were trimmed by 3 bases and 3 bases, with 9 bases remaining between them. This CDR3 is CSARVGDNQPQHF. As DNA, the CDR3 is TGCAGTGCTAGGGTGGGAGACAATCAGCCCCAGCATTTT.

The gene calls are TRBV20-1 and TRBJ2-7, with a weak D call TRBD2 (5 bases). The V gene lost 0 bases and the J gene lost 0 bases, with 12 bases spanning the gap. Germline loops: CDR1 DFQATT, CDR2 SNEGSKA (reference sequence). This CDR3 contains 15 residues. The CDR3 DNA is TGCAGTGCTAGAGATGTGGACTCAGGCTCCTACGAGCAGTACTTC. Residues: CSARDVDSGSYEQYF.

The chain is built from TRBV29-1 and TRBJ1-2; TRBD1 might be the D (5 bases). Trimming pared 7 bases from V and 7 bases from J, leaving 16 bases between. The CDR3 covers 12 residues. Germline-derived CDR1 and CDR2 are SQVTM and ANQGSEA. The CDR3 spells CSGGVGVRGYTF. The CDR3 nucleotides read TGCAGCGGCGGCGTAGGGGTACGTGGCTACACCTTC.

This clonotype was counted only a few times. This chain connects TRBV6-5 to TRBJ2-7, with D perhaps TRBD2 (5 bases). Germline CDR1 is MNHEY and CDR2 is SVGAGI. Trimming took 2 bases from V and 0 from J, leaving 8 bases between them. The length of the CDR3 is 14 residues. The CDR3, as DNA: TGTGCCAGCAGTTACGAACGGGACTCCTACGAGCAGTACTTC. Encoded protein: CASSYERDSYEQYF.